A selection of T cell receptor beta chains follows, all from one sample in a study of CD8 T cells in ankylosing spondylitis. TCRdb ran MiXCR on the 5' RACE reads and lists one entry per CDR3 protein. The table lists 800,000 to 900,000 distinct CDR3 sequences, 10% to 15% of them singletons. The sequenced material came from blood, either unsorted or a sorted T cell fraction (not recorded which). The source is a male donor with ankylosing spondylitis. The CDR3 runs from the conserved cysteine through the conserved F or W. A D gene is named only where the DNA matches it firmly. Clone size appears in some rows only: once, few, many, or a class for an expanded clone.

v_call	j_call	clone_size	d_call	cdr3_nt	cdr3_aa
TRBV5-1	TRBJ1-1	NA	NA	TGCTCTAGTAGGGAGCAGACCAACACTGAAGCTTTCTTT	CSSREQTNTEAFF
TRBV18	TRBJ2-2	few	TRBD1	TGTGCCAGCTCACCACCGGGACAGGCCTCGAACACCGGGGAGCTGTTTTTT	CASSPPGQASNTGELFF
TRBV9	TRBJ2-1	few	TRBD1	TGTGCCAGCAGTTACAACCGGGACAGGTCCTACAATGAGCAGTTCTTC	CASSYNRDRSYNEQFF
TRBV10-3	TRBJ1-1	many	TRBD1	TGTGCCATCAGAACCGGGACAGGGATGAACACTGAAGCTTTCTTT	CAIRTGTGMNTEAFF
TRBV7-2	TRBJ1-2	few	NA	TGTGCCAGCAGCTTATTCCGGATAAACTATGGCTACACCTTC	CASSLFRINYGYTF
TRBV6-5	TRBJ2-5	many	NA	TGTGCCAGCAGTTCCCCTGGGGGGGAGACCCAGTACTTC	CASSSPGGETQYF
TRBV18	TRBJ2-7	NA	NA	TGTGCCAGCTCACAAGGGCAGGCGAGGTTATCTCACGAGCAGTACTTC	CASSQGQARLSHEQYF
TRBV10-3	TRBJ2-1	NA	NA	TGTGCCATCAAGGGAACGGGGGAGAGTGAGCAGTTCTTC	CAIKGTGESEQFF
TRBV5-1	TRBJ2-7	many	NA	TGCGCCAGCAGTCTCAAGGCCGACCTTACCCCCTACGAGCAGTACTTC	CASSLKADLTPYEQYF
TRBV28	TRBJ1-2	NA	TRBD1	TGTGCCAGCAGTGGCCGGGACAGAGACTATGGCTACACCTTC	CASSGRDRDYGYTF
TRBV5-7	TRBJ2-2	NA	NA	TGTGCCATCAGCCCCGGGCTCCTCCGCAACACCGGGGAGCTGTTTTTT	CAISPGLLRNTGELFF
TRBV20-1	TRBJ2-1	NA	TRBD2	TGCAGTGCTCGGACTAGCGGTTTATACAATGAGCAGTTCTTC	CSARTSGLYNEQFF
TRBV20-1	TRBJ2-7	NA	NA	TGCAGTGCCCCGGTGGGGGGAACCTACGAGCAGTACTTC	CSAPVGGTYEQYF
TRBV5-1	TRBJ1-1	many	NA	TGCGCCAGCAGCTTGGAGGCCCTAATTCTGAACACTGAAGCTTTCTTT	CASSLEALILNTEAFF
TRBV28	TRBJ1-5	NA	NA	TGTGCCAGCAGTTTATCTGGGAAGATTGATCAGCCCCAGCATTTT	CASSLSGKIDQPQHF
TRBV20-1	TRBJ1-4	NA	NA	TGCAGTGCTAGGGCCCGGGTTTACACCCGCAATGAAAAACTGTTTTTT	CSARARVYTRNEKLFF
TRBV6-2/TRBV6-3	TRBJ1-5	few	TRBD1	TGTGCCAGCAGTTCCGACAGGGCCAATCAGCCCCAGCATTTT	CASSSDRANQPQHF
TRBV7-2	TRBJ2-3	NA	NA	TGTGCCAGCATGCGTTACGGGAGAGATACGCAGTATTTT	CASMRYGRDTQYF
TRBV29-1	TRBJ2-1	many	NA	TGCAGCGTTGAAGTGGACAGCTACAATGAGCAGTTCTTC	CSVEVDSYNEQFF
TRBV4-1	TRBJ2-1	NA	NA	TGCGCCAGCAGCCAAGACTGGTATGGGGGAAGCTCCTACAATGAGCAGTTCTTC	CASSQDWYGGSSYNEQFF
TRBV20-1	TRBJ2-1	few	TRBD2	TGCAGTGCTAGAGATCAGTTAGCGGGGGATAGGGATGAGCAGTTCTTC	CSARDQLAGDRDEQFF
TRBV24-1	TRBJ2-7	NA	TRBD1	TGTGCCACCTCAGACAGGGACTACGAGCAGTACTTC	CATSDRDYEQYF
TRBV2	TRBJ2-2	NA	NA	TGTGCCAGCAGTGATTGGCGGGGGCTCACCGGGGAGCTGTTTTTT	CASSDWRGLTGELFF
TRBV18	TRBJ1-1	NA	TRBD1	TGTGCCAGCTCACCAAGAGGGGGCCCTCAGTTGTCCGTGAACACTGAAGCTTTCTTT	CASSPRGGPQLSVNTEAFF
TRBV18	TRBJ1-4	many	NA	TGTGCCAGCTCACGGATAACTAATGAAAAACTGTTTTTT	CASSRITNEKLFF
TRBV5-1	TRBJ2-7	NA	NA	TGCGCCAGCATGGGCAGTAAATACGAGCAGTACTTC	CASMGSKYEQYF
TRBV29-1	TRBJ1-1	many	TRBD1	TGCAGCGTAGCCCAGGGACAGGGGAACACTGAAGCTTTCTTT	CSVAQGQGNTEAFF
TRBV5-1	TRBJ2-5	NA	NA	TGCGCCAGCAGCTTGGGGGACCTGCGACAAGAGACCCAGTACTTC	CASSLGDLRQETQYF
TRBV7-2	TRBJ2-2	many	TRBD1	TGTGCCAGCAGCTTGGGACAGGGGGGGTACACCGGGGAGCTGTTTTTT	CASSLGQGGYTGELFF
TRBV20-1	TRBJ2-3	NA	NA	TGCAGTGCTCTTAACCGGGCCACGAACACAGATACGCAGTATTTT	CSALNRATNTDTQYF
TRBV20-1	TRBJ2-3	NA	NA	TGCAGTGCTGGAAAGCCCAGGGGCTCAGATACGCAGTATTTT	CSAGKPRGSDTQYF
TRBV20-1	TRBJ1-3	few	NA	TGCAGTGCTAGGAGGCTTACCTCTGGAAACACCATATATTTT	CSARRLTSGNTIYF
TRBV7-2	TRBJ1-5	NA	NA	TGTGCCAGCAGCTCCCGGGATTTTAATCAGCCCCAGCATTTT	CASSSRDFNQPQHF
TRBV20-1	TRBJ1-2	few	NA	TGCAGTGCCAGGACGCCCCCGTTGGGCTACACCTTC	CSARTPPLGYTF
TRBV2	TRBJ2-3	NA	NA	TGTGCCAGCAGTGTCCGGACGCAGTATTTT	CASSVRTQYF
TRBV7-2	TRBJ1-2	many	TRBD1	TGTGCCAGCAGCTTAGGGACAGGGTACAACTATGGCTACACCTTC	CASSLGTGYNYGYTF
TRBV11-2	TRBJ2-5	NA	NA	TGTGCCAGCAGCTTAAGGTTTAGCACTTTGAGGGAGACCCAGTACTTC	CASSLRFSTLRETQYF
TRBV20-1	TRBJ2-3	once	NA	TGCAGTGCTAGATCAAGGCAAGGAACAGATACGCAGTATTTT	CSARSRQGTDTQYF
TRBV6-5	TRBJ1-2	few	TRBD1	TGTGCCAGCAGTTCTAGGGCAGGGGGCGATGGCTACACCTTC	CASSSRAGGDGYTF
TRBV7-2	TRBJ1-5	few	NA	TGTGCCAGCAGCCTCACCTGGTACGGCAATCAGCCCCAGCATTTT	CASSLTWYGNQPQHF
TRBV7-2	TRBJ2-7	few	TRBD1	TGTGCCAGCAGCTTAAGAGGGACAGGGCAGGAGCAGTACTTC	CASSLRGTGQEQYF
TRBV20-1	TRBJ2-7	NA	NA	TGCAGTGCTAAGTCGCCAGGGAGGAGCGAGCAGTACTTC	CSAKSPGRSEQYF
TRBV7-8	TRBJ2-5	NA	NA	TGTGCCAGCAGCCCGACCGGAGGGGGGTGGGAGACCCAGTACTTC	CASSPTGGGWETQYF
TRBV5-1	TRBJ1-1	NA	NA	TGCGCCAGCAGCCCGCTCCCCCAGTTTGAAGCTTTCTTT	CASSPLPQFEAFF
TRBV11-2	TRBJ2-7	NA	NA	TGTGCCAGCAGCTTAGGGGGGTGGGAACCCTACGAGCAGTACTTC	CASSLGGWEPYEQYF
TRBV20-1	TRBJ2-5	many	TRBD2	TGCAGCCTTACCCAGCGGGAGGTAGAGACCCAGTACTTC	CSLTQREVETQYF
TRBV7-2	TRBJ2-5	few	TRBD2	TGTGCCAGCAGCCTCGCGTTAGCGGGATTAGGAGAGACCCAGTACTTC	CASSLALAGLGETQYF
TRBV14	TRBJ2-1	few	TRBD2	TGTGCCAGCAGCCAAAGCGGGAGGGCCAATGAGCAGTTCTTC	CASSQSGRANEQFF
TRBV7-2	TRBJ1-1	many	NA	TGTGCCAGCAGCCCGGCCGGCCGTCAAGCTTTCTTT	CASSPAGRQAFF
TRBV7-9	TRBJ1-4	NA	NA	TGTGCCAGCAGCGTCAGGGTCGACGGCGAAAAACTGTTTTTT	CASSVRVDGEKLFF
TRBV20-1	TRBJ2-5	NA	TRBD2	TGCAGTGTTGAGAGGACTAGCGGGAGGGCAGGAGAGACCCAGTACTTC	CSVERTSGRAGETQYF
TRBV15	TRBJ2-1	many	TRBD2	TGTGCCACCAGCAGAGATTTGGGCGGGAGGAATAATGAGCAGTTCTTC	CATSRDLGGRNNEQFF